Listed below are T cell receptor beta chains from one sample, sequenced in a study of shared clonotypes between healthy human individuals. Generated by immunoSEQ multiplex PCR, the TCRdb table keeps only in-frame clones and is missing some. The repertoire holds over a million clones, around 78% seen once, with under 0.65% in the top ten. The sample comprised memory CD4+ T cells from PBMCs. The receptors shown here come from a man between 18 and 35 years old in good health. Some clones in this sample may be carry-over from other donors' samples. Both conserved end residues are part of each CDR3. A D gene is named only where the DNA matches it firmly. A clone size is listed for some rows: how often the clone was seen (once, few, many), or a class if it is expanded.

NA	NA	TRBV30	TRBJ1-5	TGTGCCTGGAGTAACGGGGTGGGAGATCAGCCCCAGCATTTT	CAWSNGVGDQPQHF
NA	NA	TRBV10-1	TRBJ2-4	TGCGCCAGCAGCCGGGGCCAAGCCAAAAACATTCAGTACTTC	CASSRGQAKNIQYF
TRBD1	few	TRBV10-3	TRBJ1-1	TGTGCCATCAGTGGACAGGGAAATGAAGCTTTCTTT	CAISGQGNEAFF
NA	NA	TRBV18	TRBJ2-5	TGTGCCAGCTCACCGGTAGCGAGCCAAGAGACCCAGTACTTC	CASSPVASQETQYF
TRBD1	NA	TRBV28	TRBJ2-7	TGTGCCAGCAGTCCGGGGGACAGGGACTCCTACGAGCAGTACTTC	CASSPGDRDSYEQYF
TRBD2	NA	TRBV19	TRBJ2-7	TGTGCCAGTAGTATTATGGCTAGCGGGAGCTACGAGCAGTACTTC	CASSIMASGSYEQYF
NA	NA	TRBV9	TRBJ2-7	TGTGCCAGCAGCGTAGCTCCCGTGGGGCGCCAAACAGCCTACGAGCAGTACTTC	CASSVAPVGRQTAYEQYF
TRBD2	NA	TRBV27	TRBJ2-1	TGTGCCAGCAGTCCCCCATTAAGGACTAGCGGACCCTACAATGAGCAGTTCTTC	CASSPPLRTSGPYNEQFF
NA	NA	TRBV12-5	TRBJ1-5	TGTGCTAGTGGTTCCCATCAGCCCCAGCATTTT	CASGSHQPQHF
NA	NA	TRBV11-2	TRBJ2-7	TGTGCCAGCAGCATTCCTCCAGGTGGGCAGTACTTC	CASSIPPGGQYF
TRBD1	NA	TRBV6-6	TRBJ1-2	TGTGCCAGCAGACCAGGGACAGGGTCCGGCTACACCTTC	CASRPGTGSGYTF
TRBD1	NA	TRBV11-3	TRBJ2-1	TGTGCCAGCAGCCCAGGACAGGGGTTCTACAATGAGCAGTTCTTC	CASSPGQGFYNEQFF
NA	NA	TRBV28	TRBJ1-2	TGTGCCAGCAGCCCCGGGTTAGACTATGGCTACACCTTC	CASSPGLDYGYTF
NA	NA	TRBV5-1	TRBJ1-1	TGCGCCAGCAGCTTGGTTGGGGGGCGCATCACTGAAGCTTTCTTT	CASSLVGGRITEAFF
NA	few	TRBV28	TRBJ1-1	TGTGCCAGTATCGGTGTTATGAACACTGAAGCTTTCTTT	CASIGVMNTEAFF
TRBD1	few	TRBV29-1	TRBJ1-4	TGCAGCGCCCGGACAGGAGTTCAGTCTAATGAAAAACTGTTTTTT	CSARTGVQSNEKLFF
NA	NA	TRBV30	TRBJ1-5	TGTGCCTGGAGTACAGGGACCTGGAATCAGCCCCAGCATTTT	CAWSTGTWNQPQHF
NA	NA	TRBV6-6	TRBJ2-3	TGTGCCGTTGGGCGCGTTAGCACAGATACGCAGTATTTT	CAVGRVSTDTQYF
TRBD2	NA	TRBV28	TRBJ2-3	TGTGCCAGCAGTTTAGGCCCGGGACTAGCGGGAGCGGATACGCAGTATTTT	CASSLGPGLAGADTQYF
NA	NA	TRBV7-3	TRBJ2-3	TGTGCCAGCAGCTTTGGCGGGCGCACAGATACGCAGTATTTT	CASSFGGRTDTQYF
NA	NA	TRBV6-5	TRBJ2-7	TGTGCCAGCAGCCGCGGTGGGGTGAAGGTCCACGAGCAGTACTTC	CASSRGGVKVHEQYF
TRBD2	NA	TRBV29-1	TRBJ2-3	TGCAGCTCATGGACTAGCGGGAGGGCCCCAGATACGCAGTATTTT	CSSWTSGRAPDTQYF
NA	once	TRBV28	TRBJ1-3	TGTGCCAGCAGTTTTTCGGGCAGAATTATAAACACCATATATTTT	CASSFSGRIINTIYF
TRBD1	NA	TRBV7-3	TRBJ1-2	TGTGCCAGCAGCTCTACAGGGGGCGATGGCTACACCTTC	CASSSTGGDGYTF
TRBD2	NA	TRBV10-3	TRBJ2-1	TGTGCCATCAGACCGGGACTAGCGGGATACAATGAGCAGTTCTTC	CAIRPGLAGYNEQFF
NA	NA	TRBV7-9	TRBJ2-7	TGTGCCAGCAGCTTAGAATTCGAGCAGTACTTC	CASSLEFEQYF
NA	NA	TRBV5-4	TRBJ1-2	TGTGCCAGCAGCCCAAAGACGACAGCGGGACTGGGGGGCTACACCTTC	CASSPKTTAGLGGYTF
NA	NA	TRBV7-2	TRBJ1-2	TGTGCCAGCAGCTCTCACCCCCAACGTATTGTTCTTAACTATGGCTACACCTTC	CASSSHPQRIVLNYGYTF
TRBD1	NA	TRBV15	TRBJ1-5	TGTGCCACCAGCAGACAAGGGGGCCCCCAGCCCCAGCATTTT	CATSRQGGPQPQHF
TRBD1	few	TRBV5-4	TRBJ1-1	TGTGCCAGCAGCTTTGACAGGGCTAGGTCTGAAGCTTTCTTT	CASSFDRARSEAFF
NA	few	TRBV2	TRBJ2-1	TGTGCCAGCAGTGACCACAATGAGCAGTTCTTC	CASSDHNEQFF
TRBD2	once	TRBV4-3	TRBJ2-1	TGCGCCAGCAGCCAAGACGGCGGGAGCATCTACAATGAGCAGTTCTTC	CASSQDGGSIYNEQFF
TRBD2	NA	TRBV12-5	TRBJ2-5	TGTGCTAGTGGACCGGGGACTAGCGGGAGGATGGGCCAAGAGACCCAGTACTTC	CASGPGTSGRMGQETQYF
NA	NA	TRBV7-2	TRBJ2-1	TGTGCCAGCAGCTTACCCAGCTCCCACAATGAGCAGTTCTTC	CASSLPSSHNEQFF
NA	NA	TRBV4-2	TRBJ1-2	TGTGCCAGCAGCTTGATAAGCGGCTACACCTTC	CASSLISGYTF
NA	NA	TRBV4-2	TRBJ1-3	TGTGCCAGCAGCCAATCCCCCACCGACTCTGGAAACACCATATATTTT	CASSQSPTDSGNTIYF
TRBD1	NA	TRBV4-1	TRBJ1-2	TGCGCCAGCAGCATACCGGGACAGAGGTTCCATGGCTACACCTTC	CASSIPGQRFHGYTF
NA	NA	TRBV7-8	TRBJ1-1	TGTGCCAGCAGCTTTACGGCGTCTGAAGCTTTCTTT	CASSFTASEAFF
NA	NA	TRBV28	TRBJ1-1	TGTGCCAGCAGTCCATCCGACAGGAAGAACACTGAAGCTTTCTTT	CASSPSDRKNTEAFF